What follows is one T cell receptor (beta chain) and its context. The target antigen is unknown. This sample was included in a study of post-analysis software for immune sequencing data. Study information: Relapsing-remitting, secondary progressive and progressive-relapsing multiple sclerosis were all included among the disease courses. Study observations and caveats: Significantly decreased normalized Chao1 diversity was recorded for multiple sclerosis patients relative to controls. Strong same-batch co-clustering of samples appeared with F measure clustering.

Prepared TCR beta cDNA libraries contained unique molecular identifiers. Approximately 500,000 cDNA molecules were recovered from an input of about 0.85 to 11 million T cells. TCRdb reprocessed the PCR reads via MiXCR and lists one record per CDR3 protein. Among about 150,000 distinct CDR3 sequences, 25% to 35% were seen once, and the ten largest hold about 1.6%. The sequence came from a girl between 10 and 17 years old with multiple sclerosis. The source material was blood.

The CDR3 spells CASSRLVGGRVHGYTF. CDR3 bases: TGCGCCAGCAGCCGCCTGGTCGGGGGGCGCGTCCATGGCTACACCTTC. The rearrangement links TRBV5-1 to TRBJ1-2; possible D gene TRBD1, 6 bases. CDR3 size: 16 residues. V was trimmed by 4 bases and J by 6 bases, leaving 22 bases between them. The V gene's germline CDR1 is SGHRS and CDR2 YFSETQ. The full variable domain, completed using reference TRBV5-1 and TRBJ1-2, is KAGVTQTPRYLIKTRGQQVTLSCSPISGHRSVSWYQQTPGQGLQFLFEYFSETQRNKGNFPGRFSGRQFSNSRSEMNVSTLELGDSALYLCASSRLVGGRVHGYTFGSGTRLTVV.